The entry that follows covers one TCR beta chain sequence. Its antigen target is currently unknown. Base quality data are lacking; no much larger clone is found one base away. Trimming removed 4 bases from V and 3 bases from J; the gene matches leave 9 bases unexplained. Looking up the germline V gene yields CDR1 SGDLS and CDR2 YYNGEE. The CDR3 starts with the cysteine, ends with the phenylalanine, and has 16 residues. CDR3 DNA only is kept here, 48 bases in frame from base 1. The library relied on the immunoSEQ multiplex PCR assay. A mixture of 60 forward primers for TCR Vbeta segments and 13 reverse primers for TCR Jbeta segments was used in the multiplex PCR. A multiplex PCR assay on genomic DNA amplified the CDR3 region of rearranged TCR beta genes. Amplified TCR beta libraries were sequenced as 87-base-pair reads on the Illumina HiSeq System. Turning to the authors' computational methods: A later analysis counted approximately 76 million unique TCR beta chains across the 550 to 700 repertoires, and 10 million to 12 million of these chains were shared by at least two donors. A nearest-neighbor algorithm error-corrected the raw reads and collapsed the reads into unique sequences, merging closely related sequences to remove PCR and sequencing errors. Alignment of CDR3 sequences to IMGT reference sequences was used to assign V, D and J gene segments. For a sequence to be retained, at least a six-nucleotide match to both a V gene segment and a J gene segment was required. Rearrangements were called productive when the CDR3 lacked stop codons and stayed in frame with V and J; all others were non-productive. CDR3 was defined by IMGT convention, running from the second conserved V-encoded cysteine to the conserved J-encoded phenylalanine. Sequences without an unambiguous match to a single V gene segment were excluded from the earlier analysis of approximately 560 of the donors. An earlier analysis of under 750 of the donors called V segments functional above 56.7% productive rearrangements and segregating when the between-donor standard deviation exceeded 5%. To diagnose cytomegalovirus status from the catalog of TCR beta chain sequences, a statistical classification framework was built. V and J gene assignment, in a later analysis, came from comparing TCR nucleotide sequences with IMGT/GENE-DB human TR gene sequences. The TCRdist pipeline was used in a later analysis to assign CDR3 sequences and most-parsimonious VDJ recombination scenarios. In a later analysis, each TCR beta chain was defined by its CDR3 amino acid sequence together with its V-gene family, and reads without a unique V-gene family were excluded. A later analysis removed 592 highly shared, low-generation-probability nucleotide sequences to deal with suspected cross-contamination and a sequencing artifact. In a later analysis, a clonal expansion index was calculated for each public chain from normalized within-repertoire ranks of inferred template counts. Generation probabilities in a later analysis came from a VDJ recombination model fitted to out-of-frame rearrangements, and those results were checked against IGoR. A later analysis scored TCR-TCR, TCR-HLA and TCR-CMV co-occurrence with hypergeometric tests, applying a repertoire-size bias correction to TCR pairs. To estimate false discovery rates, a later analysis permuted the HLA or CMV assignments 20 times. In a later analysis, co-occurring TCRs were grouped using DBSCAN, and TCRdist sequence similarity was added for clustering within HLA-allele-positive subsets. For co-occurrence clustering, repertoires with fewer than 30,000 or more than 120,000 public chains were excluded, along with four or five repertoires with anomalous nucleotide sharing. Entries here come from immuneACCESS through TCRdb and include only in-frame sequences with V and J called. Some clones fail to appear in such tables; in the studies checked, an unresolved V gene covers under half of the shortfall, and the cause of the remainder is unknown. For V, J and clone size, that table is used; D and trimming come from the DNA. Counted in this sample were fewer than 300,000 clones; about 80% of them appeared once. The biggest ten clones account for roughly 0.3% of the sample.

In total, just over 650 healthy bone marrow donors made up the cohort. At the time of sampling, every cohort member was nominally healthy, though immune exposures that went unrecorded were likely present. The donor was CMV seronegative and belonged to the group of approximately 320 seronegative cohort members. A peripheral blood sample was provided by each donor, and peripheral blood mononuclear cells were used for TCR beta sequencing. Genomic DNA extraction from the blood cell samples was performed with the Qiagen DNeasy Blood Extraction Kit. This record comes from a study of cytomegalovirus exposure and HLA in healthy donors (dated by TCRdb to about 2017). Describing the broader study: According to an earlier analysis of a few hundred of the donors, some 180 million T cells yielded roughly 110 million unique TCR beta sequences and around 280 Gb of sequence data. An early release that covered about 600 HLA-typed donors contained approximately 300 gigabases of sequencing data and 80 million or so unique TCR sequences. Of the roughly 400 genotyped donors, 81% fell in the genetic ancestry cluster associated with self-reported Caucasian donors. The aim of the study was to test whether cataloging public T cell receptors could identify signatures of past pathogen exposure. The T cell repertoires of 700 or so subjects were profiled by immunosequencing and related to cytomegalovirus serostatus. In addition to the first cohort of 500 to 850 subjects, a separate validation cohort of 120 different subjects was used. High-throughput TCR immunosequencing, statistical association of individual TCRs with disease status, and machine learning were combined to predict cytomegalovirus infection status. A later analysis re-examined previously published TCR beta repertoires from 600 to 700 donors and added high-resolution HLA genotyping to investigate patterns of TCR occurrence. In the later analysis, no new phenotypic data were used to find candidate immune exposures; instead, reliance was placed on TCR beta sequences and their occurrence across donors. In an earlier analysis of roughly 540 of the donors, high-throughput TCR beta sequencing was used to judge whether each TCR beta V gene segment behaved as functional or pseudogenic. Donor age, sex, ethnicity and CMV serostatus were compiled together with the repertoire data. In a later genetic analysis, genome-wide SNP genotypes for about 55% of the 666 donors were used, and that subset was treated as a discovery cohort. All discovery cohort repertoires had been generated on a single sequencing platform. Class I and class II HLA loci were covered by the typing at four-digit resolution. Typing coverage differed by locus: A, B, C, DRB1 and DQB1 were typed in about 620-630 donors, DQA1 in about 560, DPA1 in 600 to 610, and DPB1 in about 450. Five DR-DQ haplotypes were treated as single units for association and clustering because of strong linkage in the cohort. Across some 400 genotyped donors of the cohort, an average of about 200,000 unique TCR beta nucleotide sequences per donor were sequenced, and around 19% of those sequences were non-productive. The full study reports these points: The study listed approximately 150 TCR beta chains as associated with cytomegalovirus. It was suggested by the authors that the approach could potentially be generalized to other disease states and immunological phenotypes. The classifier was reported to diagnose cytomegalovirus status with high specificity and sensitivity in both the original cohort and the validation cohort. Seventeen rarely observed V segments, including chromosome 9 orphons, were excluded from the earlier analysis of about 600 of the donors because counts were too low. In an earlier analysis of approximately 590 of the donors, most TCR beta V segments appeared in productive rearrangements about 90% or about 30% of the time, broadly matching IMGT annotations. The presence/absence analyses assumed that sequencing depth was roughly uniform across donors, and that assumption may not be true. For the cohort, immune exposure information was limited to CMV serostatus. Some IMGT-functional V segments, including TRBV6-2 and TRBV6-3, could not be distinguished by the 87-base-pair reads and were therefore excluded. Several of the top co-occurrence clusters appeared to be linked to parvovirus B19, influenza, CMV and Epstein-Barr virus, according to a later analysis. Most TCR sequences were seen in very few donors, while some public TCRs were found in many individuals. Because HLA typing was missing for some donors at each locus, association tests included only the typed subset. At a false discovery rate of 0.05, a later analysis linked 15,000 to 20,000 TCR beta sequences to specific HLA alleles. Compared with equally common non-associated chains, HLA-associated TCR beta chains in a later analysis were more clonally expanded and had lower generation probabilities. A further reported finding was that TCR beta sequences accurately predicted the HLA-A and HLA-B alleles for most subjects in the first cohort. V-gene and J-gene trimming of TCR beta chains was associated with a missense DCLRE1C variant in a later genetic analysis, and the association was replicated in an independent cohort. Linkage disequilibrium might explain the correlated functional status among segregating V segments, but an unknown experimental factor could not be ruled out. According to a later analysis, most CMV-associated TCR beta chains appeared to be HLA-restricted, and the HLA associations seemed to be driven largely by CMV exposure. In a later genetic analysis, fewer N-insertions in productive TCRs were reported among donors in an Asian-associated ancestry cluster than the approximately 630-donor mean. Three of the identified cytomegalovirus-associated TCR beta chains were confirmed in vitro to be specific for cytomegalovirus antigens. When HLA alleles, especially DR and DQ, strongly co-occurred, attributing TCR associations to individual alleles was difficult. In this cohort, only TCR beta chains were sequenced, and detectable features were limited by the absence of alpha or paired-chain data. The sequencing pipeline was judged likely to have produced a cluster of highly shared sequence variants as a technical artifact. According to a later analysis, TCR association rates differed among HLA loci, with DRB1 alleles showing the most associated TCRs and HLA-C alleles showing the fewest.

This receptor was obtained from a girl aged 2-10 years in good health and CMV-seronegative. The sequence joins TRBV9 to TRBJ2-7, with TRBD2 matching 11 junction bases. The sequenced sample was PBMCs. The DNA sequence is as follows: TGTGCCAGCAGCCCTAAAGGAGGGACTAGCGGCTACGAGCAGTACTTC. This gives the protein CASSPKGGTSGYEQYF.